These 21 T cell receptor beta chains were all obtained from the same sample, sequenced in a study of blood T cell repertoires in COVID-19. Measured with immunoSEQ multiplex PCR; TCRdb has only the in-frame clones, and not every one. Of more than 300,000 clones listed, 80% to 95% are singletons. Sequencing input: PBMCs or T cells enriched from blood (not recorded which). The receptors originated from a woman in her thirties or forties who had been exposed to COVID-19.

In this sample, this clone turned up once. The rearrangement links TRBV29-1 to TRBJ1-1, with D unresolved. Trimming pared 4 bases from V and 5 bases from J, leaving 11 bases between. Germline V lookup: CDR1 SQVTM, CDR2 ANQGSEA. This CDR3 contains 12 residues. The CDR3 DNA reads TGCAGCGTTGCGGAGCCTGGGACTGAAGCTTTCTTT. Protein product: CSVAEPGTEAFF.

The chain uses TRBV6-5 and TRBJ2-2, with D perhaps matching TRBD2 (5 bases). The CDR3 is 15 amino acids. Between the trimmed V and J ends, which lost 4 bases and 6 bases, there was a span of 15 bases. Per germline, CDR1 MNHEY and CDR2 SVGAGI. The CDR3 coding sequence is TGTGCCAGCAGTTCCCTAGGACTGGTCGCCGGGGAGCTGTTTTTT. The encoded protein is CASSSLGLVAGELFF.

The chain is built from TRBV10-3 and TRBJ2-1, with TRBD1 matching 9 bases. The CDR3 consists of 14 residues. Germline V lookup: CDR1 ENHRY, CDR2 SYGVKD. Germline trimming cut 2 bases from V and 8 bases from J; bases unmatched to any gene: 4. For the CDR3, the DNA is TGTGCCATCAGTGAGGGACAGGGGTTCCATGAGCAGTTCTTC. Encoded protein: CAISEGQGFHEQFF.

This clone occurred once. The chain uses TRBV9 and TRBJ2-2; no definite D call. This CDR3 has 12 residues. V was clipped by 1 base and J by 7 bases, with 5 bases between them. The germline V gene encodes CDR1 SGDLS and CDR2 YYNGEE. Written as DNA, the CDR3 is TGTGCCAGCAGCGTATACGGCGGGGAGCTGTTTTTT. Translation: CASSVYGGELFF.

The chain recombines TRBV5-1 with TRBJ1-1, with 7 bases identical to TRBD1. The V gene end was trimmed by 4 bases and the J gene end by 4 bases; junction bases not matched to a gene: 7. Germline CDR1 reads SGHRS; CDR2 reads YFSETQ. This CDR3 contains 14 residues. The CDR3 sequence: CASSVQGLSTEAFF. The CDR3 DNA follows: TGCGCCAGCAGCGTACAGGGGTTATCCACTGAAGCTTTCTTT. Full variable domain (remainder filled in from reference TRBV5-1 and TRBJ1-1): KAGVTQTPRYLIKTRGQQVTLSCSPISGHRSVSWYQQTPGQGLQFLFEYFSETQRNKGNFPGRFSGRQFSNSRSEMNVSTLELGDSALYLCASSVQGLSTEAFFGQGTRLTVV.

This clone was found once. The chain combines TRBV7-2 with TRBJ1-5; 7 bases map to TRBD1. The CDR3 contains 16 residues. Germline loops: CDR1 SGHTA, CDR2 FQGNSA. Trimming at V came to 1 base and at J to 6 bases, leaving 9 bases not matched to a gene. The CDR3 loop is CASSLDLRQGSQPQHF. The CDR3, as DNA: TGTGCCAGCAGCTTAGATCTCAGACAGGGTAGTCAGCCCCAGCATTTT.

The rearrangement joins TRBV7-9 to TRBJ2-1; 10 positions agree with TRBD2. There are 18 residues in the CDR3. The ends lost 0 bases at V and 0 bases at J; junction bases unmatched: 5. From germline, CDR1 is SEHNR and CDR2 FQNEAQ (reference sequence). CDR3 DNA: TGTGCCAGCAGCTTAGCGAGGGCTAGCGGGAGCTCCTACAATGAGCAGTTCTTC. Its protein product is CASSLARASGSSYNEQFF.

This clone has only one observation. V usage is TRBV5-6 and J usage is TRBJ2-1; D might be TRBD2 (7 bases). This CDR3 spans 16 amino acids. The V gene's germline CDR1 is SGHDT and CDR2 YYEEEE. The ends were cut back, 6 bases at V and 1 base at J, with 17 bases in the middle. The CDR3 protein is CASNSGTLDSYNEQFF. CDR3 nucleotides: TGTGCCAGCAACAGCGGGACACTTGATTCCTACAATGAGCAGTTCTTC.

As for this clone: The same CDR3 arises from other DNA sequences in this sample as well. The chain joins TRBV14 to TRBJ1-1; 8 nucleotides line up with TRBD1. There are 15 residues in the CDR3. Germline V gene lookup returns CDR1 SGHDN and CDR2 FVKESK. The trim removed 2 bases at V and 2 bases at J, leaving 4 bases unmatched. The CDR3 region is CASSQLTGVNTEAFF. The CDR3 DNA reads as TGTGCCAGCAGCCAATTGACAGGGGTTAACACTGAAGCTTTCTTT.

This clone was recorded a few times. As DNA, the CDR3 is TGTGCCAGCAGCCCAACTACAGGGGGCATTGAGCAGTTCTTC. It codes for CASSPTTGGIEQFF. This chain connects TRBV5-4 to TRBJ2-1; 9 bases are a match to TRBD1. This CDR3 has 14 residues. Per germline, CDR1 SGHNT and CDR2 YYREEE (reference sequence). Trimming cost V 4 bases and J 9 bases; bases outside gene matches: 8.

This chain links TRBV29-1 with TRBJ1-1; 9 nucleotides line up with TRBD1. The germline V gene has CDR1 SQVTM and CDR2 ANQGSEA. CDR3 size: 13 residues. V was pared by 4 bases and J by 7 bases, with 7 bases of the junction left unmatched. The DNA of the CDR3 is TGCAGCGTTGTAATGGGACAGGGCATTGAAGCTTTCTTT. Residues: CSVVMGQGIEAFF.

This clone was picked up one time. In DNA, the CDR3 is TGTGCCAGCAGCTTGTCTAGCGGGAGGGCCGAAACGCAGTATTTT. This codes for CASSLSSGRAETQYF. V gene TRBV11-3 combines with J gene TRBJ2-3, with TRBD2 matching over 12 bases. J was trimmed by 9 bases and V by 3 bases; bases with no gene match: 7. Germline V CDR1 and CDR2: SGHNT, YENEEA. The CDR3 spans 15 residues. Using reference TRBV11-3 and TRBJ2-3 for the parts outside the CDR3, the full variable domain is EAGVVQSPRYKIIEKKQPVAFWCNPISGHNTLYWYLQNLGQGPELLIRYENEEAVDDSQLPKDRFSAERLKGVDSTLKIQPAELGDSAVYLCASSLSSGRAETQYFGPGTRLTVL.

The chain recombines TRBV2 with TRBJ1-2; D is undetermined. The CDR3 is 13 residues long. Trimming took off 9 bases at V and 4 bases at J, with 15 bases between the two ends. The germline CDR1 and CDR2 sequences are SNHLY and FYNNEI. The DNA of the CDR3 is TGTGCCAGTAGGTCGGTTGAGGGCTATGGCTACACCTTC. Translated, it gives CASRSVEGYGYTF.

The V and J genes are TRBV5-5 and TRBJ1-3; D is undetermined. Germline V lookup: CDR1 SGHKS, CDR2 YYEKEE (reference sequence). V dropped 0 bases and J dropped 2 bases, with 6 bases sitting between them. CDR3 size: 14 residues. The CDR3 DNA reads TGTGCCAGCAGCTTGGGAGGGACTGGAAACACCATATATTTT. Protein product: CASSLGGTGNTIYF.

The rearrangement uses TRBV5-1 and TRBJ1-1; maybe TRBD1 (5 bases). The V gene lost 3 bases and the J gene lost 4 bases, with 10 bases spanning the gap. The CDR3 extends over 13 amino acids. Germline-derived CDR1 and CDR2 are SGHRS and YFSETQ. DNA for the CDR3: TGCGCCAGCAGCTCGACAGTCGGCACTGAAGCTTTCTTT. Protein sequence: CASSSTVGTEAFF. The whole variable domain, filled in from reference TRBV5-1 and TRBJ1-1, reads KAGVTQTPRYLIKTRGQQVTLSCSPISGHRSVSWYQQTPGQGLQFLFEYFSETQRNKGNFPGRFSGRQFSNSRSEMNVSTLELGDSALYLCASSSTVGTEAFFGQGTRLTVV.

This clone was seen repeatedly, ten times or more. The genes are TRBV12-3 or TRBV12-4 and TRBJ1-2; D is ambiguous. Trimming took 6 bases from V and 3 from J, leaving 11 bases between them. The CDR3 totals 13 residues. CDR3 bases: TGTGCCAGCAGATATACAGATGACTATGGCTACACCTTC. Protein: CASRYTDDYGYTF.

The chain has TRBV5-1 and TRBJ1-1; D remains ambiguous. This CDR3 is 15 amino acids long. Germline V gives CDR1 SGHRS, CDR2 YFSETQ. V lost 3 bases to trimming and J lost 3 bases, with 15 bases between them. The CDR3 is CASSSYAGTDTEAFF. The CDR3, as DNA: TGCGCCAGCAGCTCCTACGCGGGAACCGACACTGAAGCTTTCTTT. The whole variable domain, filled in from reference TRBV5-1 and TRBJ1-1, reads KAGVTQTPRYLIKTRGQQVTLSCSPISGHRSVSWYQQTPGQGLQFLFEYFSETQRNKGNFPGRFSGRQFSNSRSEMNVSTLELGDSALYLCASSSYAGTDTEAFFGQGTRLTVV.

The chain recombines TRBV5-1 with TRBJ1-3; the match to TRBD1 covers 9 bases. The V segment lost 4 bases and the J segment 0 bases; nucleotides outside the gene matches: 8. In germline, CDR1 is SGHRS, CDR2 YFSETQ. The CDR3 length is 17 residues. The CDR3 DNA reads as TGCGCCAGCAGCCCAGGGACAGGGCCGAGCTCTGGAAACACCATATATTTT. It encodes CASSPGTGPSSGNTIYF.

The chain links TRBV19 to TRBJ1-3; 10 bases map to TRBD1. The CDR3 consists of 15 residues. Looked up from germline, CDR1 is LNHDA and CDR2 is SQIVND (reference sequence). The V segment lost 6 bases and the J segment 8 bases; nucleotides outside the gene matches: 10. CDR3 sequence (DNA): TGTGCCAGTAGCGTATTGACTGGACAGGGGGACACCATATATTTT. Residues: CASSVLTGQGDTIYF.

The chain employs TRBV29-1 and TRBJ1-4; D perhaps matches TRBD1 (6 bases). Trimming stripped 5 bases from V and 3 bases from J, with 16 bases between. The CDR3 extends over 15 amino acids. Germline CDR1 SQVTM, CDR2 ANQGSEA. The CDR3 sequence: CSVRGGAIANEKLFF. CDR3 coding DNA: TGCAGCGTTCGTGGGGGGGCCATAGCTAATGAAAAACTGTTTTTT.

In its sample, this clone was seen once. The CDR3 DNA reads as TGTGCCAGCAGCGAACAGGGGGCGCGGAACATTCAGTACTTC. This sequence encodes CASSEQGARNIQYF. This chain connects TRBV7-2 to TRBJ2-4, with 9 nucleotides matching TRBD1. The V and J ends lost 5 bases and 7 bases, in that order; junction bases with no gene match: 6. The CDR3 has 14 amino acids. Germline V CDR1 and CDR2: SGHTA, FQGNSA.